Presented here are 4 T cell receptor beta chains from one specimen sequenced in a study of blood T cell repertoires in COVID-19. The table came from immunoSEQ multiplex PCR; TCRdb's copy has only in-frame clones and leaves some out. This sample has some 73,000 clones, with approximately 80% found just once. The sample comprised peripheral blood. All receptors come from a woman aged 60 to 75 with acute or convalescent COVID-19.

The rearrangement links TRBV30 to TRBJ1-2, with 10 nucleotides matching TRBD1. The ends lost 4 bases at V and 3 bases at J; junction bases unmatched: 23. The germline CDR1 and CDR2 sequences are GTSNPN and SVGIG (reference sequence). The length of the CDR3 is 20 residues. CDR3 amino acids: CAWKFRGSGTGALQDYGYTF. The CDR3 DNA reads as TGTGCCTGGAAGTTTCGGGGATCGGGGACAGGGGCCCTGCAGGACTATGGCTACACCTTC.

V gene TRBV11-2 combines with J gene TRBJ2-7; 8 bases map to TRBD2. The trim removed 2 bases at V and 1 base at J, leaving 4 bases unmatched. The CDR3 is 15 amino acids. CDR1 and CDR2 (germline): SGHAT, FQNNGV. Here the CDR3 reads CASSLSGSFSYEQYF. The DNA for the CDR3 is TGTGCCAGCAGCTTAAGCGGGAGTTTTTCCTACGAGCAGTACTTC. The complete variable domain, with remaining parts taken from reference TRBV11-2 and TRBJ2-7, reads EAGVAQSPRYKIIEKRQSVAFWCNPISGHATLYWYQQILGQGPKLLIQFQNNGVVDDSQLPKDRFSAERLKGVDSTLKIQPAKLEDSAVYLCASSLSGSFSYEQYFGPGTRLTVT.

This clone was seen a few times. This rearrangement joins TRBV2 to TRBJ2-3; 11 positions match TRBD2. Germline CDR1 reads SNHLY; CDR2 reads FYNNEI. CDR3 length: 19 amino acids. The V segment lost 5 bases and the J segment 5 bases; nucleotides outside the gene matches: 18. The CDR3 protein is CASSPLPGNSGRERDTQYF. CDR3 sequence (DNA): TGTGCCAGCAGTCCTTTACCCGGGAATAGCGGGAGGGAAAGAGATACGCAGTATTTT.

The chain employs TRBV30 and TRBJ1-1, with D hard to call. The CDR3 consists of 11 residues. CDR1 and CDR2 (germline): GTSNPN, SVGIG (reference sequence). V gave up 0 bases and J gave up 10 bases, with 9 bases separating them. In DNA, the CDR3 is TGTGCCTGGAGTGTATCAGTTCGAGCTTTCTTT. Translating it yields CAWSVSVRAFF.